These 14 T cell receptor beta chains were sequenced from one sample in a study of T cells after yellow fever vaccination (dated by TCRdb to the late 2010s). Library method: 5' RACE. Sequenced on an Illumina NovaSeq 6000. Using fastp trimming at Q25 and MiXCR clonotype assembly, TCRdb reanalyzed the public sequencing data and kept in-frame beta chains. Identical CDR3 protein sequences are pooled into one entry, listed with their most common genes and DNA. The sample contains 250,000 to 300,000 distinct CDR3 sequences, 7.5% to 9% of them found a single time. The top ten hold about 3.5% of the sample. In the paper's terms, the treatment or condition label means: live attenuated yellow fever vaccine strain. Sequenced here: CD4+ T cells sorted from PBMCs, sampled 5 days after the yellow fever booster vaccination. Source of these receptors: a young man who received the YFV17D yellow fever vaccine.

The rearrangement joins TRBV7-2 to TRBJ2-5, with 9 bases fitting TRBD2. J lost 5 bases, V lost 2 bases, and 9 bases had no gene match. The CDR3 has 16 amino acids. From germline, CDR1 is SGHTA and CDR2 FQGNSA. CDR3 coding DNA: TGTGCCAGCAGCTTAAGGCCAGCGGGGGGAGGCGAGACCCAGTACTTC. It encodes CASSLRPAGGGETQYF.

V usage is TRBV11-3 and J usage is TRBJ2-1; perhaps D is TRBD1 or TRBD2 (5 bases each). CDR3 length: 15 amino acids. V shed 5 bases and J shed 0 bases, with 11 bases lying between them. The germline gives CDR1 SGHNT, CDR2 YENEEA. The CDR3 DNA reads TGTGCCAGCAGCAGGGACGGTAGCTCCTACAATGAGCAGTTCTTC. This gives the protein CASSRDGSSYNEQFF.

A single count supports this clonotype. The CDR3 loop is CASSWTTGSGLAFF. Written as DNA, the CDR3 is TGTGCCAGCAGCTGGACCACAGGGAGTGGACTGGCTTTCTTT. The chain carries TRBV7-2 and TRBJ1-1, with TRBD1 as a possible D gene (6 bases). V gave up 4 bases and J gave up 11 bases, with 20 bases separating them. The CDR3 covers 14 residues. CDR1 and CDR2 from the germline V gene are SGHTA and FQGNSA. Full variable domain (remainder filled in from reference TRBV7-2 and TRBJ1-1): GAGVSQSPSNKVTEKGKDVELRCDPISGHTALYWYRQSLGQGLEFLIYFQGNSAPDKSGLPSDRFSAERTGGSVSTLTIQRTQQEDSAVYLCASSWTTGSGLAFFGQGTRLTVV.

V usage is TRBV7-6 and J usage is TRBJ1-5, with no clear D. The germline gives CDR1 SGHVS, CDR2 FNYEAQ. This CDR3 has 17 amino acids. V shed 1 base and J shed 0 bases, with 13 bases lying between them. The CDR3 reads CASSLVSGRYSNQPQHF. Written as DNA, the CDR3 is TGTGCCAGCAGCTTAGTCTCCGGCAGATATAGCAATCAGCCCCAGCATTTT.

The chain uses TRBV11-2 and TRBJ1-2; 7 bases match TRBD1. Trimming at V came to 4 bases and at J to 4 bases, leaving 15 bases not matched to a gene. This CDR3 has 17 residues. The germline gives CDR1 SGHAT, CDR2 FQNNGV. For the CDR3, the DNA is TGTGCCAGCAGCTCACACGGGACAGCGAGGGGCTTCTATGGCTACACCTTC. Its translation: CASSSHGTARGFYGYTF.

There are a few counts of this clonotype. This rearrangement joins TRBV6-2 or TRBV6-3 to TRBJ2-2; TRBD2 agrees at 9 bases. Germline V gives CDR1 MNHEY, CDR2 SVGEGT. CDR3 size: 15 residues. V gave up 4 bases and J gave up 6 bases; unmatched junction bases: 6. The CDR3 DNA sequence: TGTGCCAGCAGTTTTGCGGGGGGGCCCCCCGGGGAGCTGTTTTTT. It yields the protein CASSFAGGPPGELFF.

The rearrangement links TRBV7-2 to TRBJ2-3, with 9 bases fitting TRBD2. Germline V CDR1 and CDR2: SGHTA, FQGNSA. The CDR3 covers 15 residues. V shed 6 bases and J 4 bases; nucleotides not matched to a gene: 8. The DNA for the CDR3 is TGTGCCAGCAGTGCATCACGCGGGGGGGCAGATACGCAGTATTTT. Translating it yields CASSASRGGADTQYF.

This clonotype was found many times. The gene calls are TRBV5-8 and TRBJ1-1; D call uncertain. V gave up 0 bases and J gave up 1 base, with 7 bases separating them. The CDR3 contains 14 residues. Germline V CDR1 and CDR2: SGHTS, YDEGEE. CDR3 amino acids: CASSLEPGNTEAFF. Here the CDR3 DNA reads TGTGCCAGCAGCTTGGAGCCCGGGAACACTGAAGCTTTCTTT.

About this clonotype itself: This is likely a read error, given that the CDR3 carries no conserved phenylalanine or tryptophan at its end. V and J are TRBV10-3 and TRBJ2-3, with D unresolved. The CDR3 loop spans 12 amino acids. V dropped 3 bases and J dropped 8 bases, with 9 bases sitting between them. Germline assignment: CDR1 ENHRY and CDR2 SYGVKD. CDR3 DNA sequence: TGTGCCATCAGTGAATCGATGGTTACGCAGTATCTT. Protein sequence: CAISESMVTQYL.

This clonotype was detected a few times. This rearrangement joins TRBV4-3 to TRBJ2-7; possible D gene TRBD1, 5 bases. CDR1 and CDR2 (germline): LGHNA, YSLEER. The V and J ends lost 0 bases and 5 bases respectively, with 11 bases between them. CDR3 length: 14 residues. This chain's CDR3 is CASSQDNRFHEQYF. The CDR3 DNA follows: TGCGCCAGCAGCCAAGATAACAGGTTCCACGAGCAGTACTTC.

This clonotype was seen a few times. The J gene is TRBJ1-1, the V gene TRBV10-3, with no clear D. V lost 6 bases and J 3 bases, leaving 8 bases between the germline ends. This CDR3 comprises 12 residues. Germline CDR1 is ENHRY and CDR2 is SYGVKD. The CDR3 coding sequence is TGTGCCATCAGCCCTCGGGACACTGAAGCTTTCTTT. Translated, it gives CAISPRDTEAFF.

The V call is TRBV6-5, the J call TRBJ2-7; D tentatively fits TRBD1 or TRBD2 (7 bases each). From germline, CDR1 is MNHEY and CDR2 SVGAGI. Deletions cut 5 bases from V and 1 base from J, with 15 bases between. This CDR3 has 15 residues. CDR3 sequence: CASSTRGGASYEQYF. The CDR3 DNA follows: TGTGCCAGCAGTACCAGGGGGGGGGCTTCCTACGAGCAGTACTTC.

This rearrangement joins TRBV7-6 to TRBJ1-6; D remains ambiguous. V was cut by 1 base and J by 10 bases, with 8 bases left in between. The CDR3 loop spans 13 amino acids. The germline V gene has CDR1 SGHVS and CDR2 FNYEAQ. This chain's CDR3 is CASSLDRLSPLHF. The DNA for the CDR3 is TGTGCCAGCAGCTTAGACCGTCTCTCACCCCTCCACTTT.

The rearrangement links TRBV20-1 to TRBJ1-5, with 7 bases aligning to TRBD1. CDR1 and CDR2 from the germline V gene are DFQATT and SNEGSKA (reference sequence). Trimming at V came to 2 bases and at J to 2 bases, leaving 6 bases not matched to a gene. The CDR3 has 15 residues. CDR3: CSARSRTGGNQPQHF. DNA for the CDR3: TGCAGTGCTAGATCTCGGACAGGCGGCAATCAGCCCCAGCATTTT.